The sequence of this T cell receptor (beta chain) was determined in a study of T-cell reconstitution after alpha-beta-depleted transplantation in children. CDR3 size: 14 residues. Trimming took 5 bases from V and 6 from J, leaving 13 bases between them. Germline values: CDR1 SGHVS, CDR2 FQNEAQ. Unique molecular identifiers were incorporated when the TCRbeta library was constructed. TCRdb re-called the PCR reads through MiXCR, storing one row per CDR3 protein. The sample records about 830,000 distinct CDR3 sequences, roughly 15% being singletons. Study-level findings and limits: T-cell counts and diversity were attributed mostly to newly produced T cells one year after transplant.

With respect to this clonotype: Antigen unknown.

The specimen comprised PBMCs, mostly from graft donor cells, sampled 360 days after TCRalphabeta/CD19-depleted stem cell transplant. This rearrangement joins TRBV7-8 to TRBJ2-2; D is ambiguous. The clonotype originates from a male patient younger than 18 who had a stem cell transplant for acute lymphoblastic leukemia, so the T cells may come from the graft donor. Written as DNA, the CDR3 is TGTGCCAGCAGCCTCTTAACCGGTTCCGGGGAGCTGTTTTTT. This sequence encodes CASSLLTGSGELFF. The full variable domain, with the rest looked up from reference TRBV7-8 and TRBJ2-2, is GAGVSQSPRYKVAKRGQDVALRCDPISGHVSLFWYQQALGQGPEFLTYFQNEAQLDKSGLPSDRFFAERPEGSVSTLKIQRTQQEDSAVYLCASSLLTGSGELFFGEGSRLTVL.